Sequencing of this T cell receptor beta chain was carried out in a study of OX40 agonist ivuxolimab in advanced cancers. Background on the study: Ivuxolimab doses were 0.01, 0.1, 0.3, 1.5, 3 or 10 mg/kg every 2 weeks. Study-wide results and caveats: Normalized expansion of T-cell clones was also low for some nonresponders. CD8+ T cells averaged more expanded clones than CD4+.

Profiling relied on immunoSEQ multiplex PCR, and the TCRdb table lists in-frame clones only, not all of them. Seen here are some 2,900 clones, roughly 90% observed once, and the top ten hold around 2%. The timepoints at which blood was sampled were baseline, cycle 4 day 1, and cycle 7 day 1. A note on this clone: What it binds is not known. Other DNA sequences in the sample encode the same CDR3.

The CDR3 has 14 amino acids. V shed 2 bases and J shed 0 bases, with 10 bases lying between them. Per the germline V gene, CDR1 is GTSNPN and CDR2 is SVGIG (reference sequence). This clonotype was obtained from an adult with an advanced solid tumor such as melanoma, head and neck, liver or kidney cancer. Here the sequenced sample was CD4+ or CD8+ T cells sorted from blood, taken in a trial of the OX40 agonist ivuxolimab. The chain recombines TRBV30 with TRBJ1-2; D is perhaps TRBD1 (5 bases). The CDR3 DNA sequence: TGTGCCTGGAGTAGGGGCAGGGCTAACTATGGCTACACCTTC. It translates to CAWSRGRANYGYTF. The complete variable domain, with remaining parts taken from reference TRBV30 and TRBJ1-2, reads SQTIHQWPATLVQPVGSPLSLECTVEGTSNPNLYWYRQAAGRGLQLLFYSVGIGQISSEVPQNLSASRPQDRQFILSSKKLLLSDSGFYLCAWSRGRANYGYTFGSGTRLTVV.